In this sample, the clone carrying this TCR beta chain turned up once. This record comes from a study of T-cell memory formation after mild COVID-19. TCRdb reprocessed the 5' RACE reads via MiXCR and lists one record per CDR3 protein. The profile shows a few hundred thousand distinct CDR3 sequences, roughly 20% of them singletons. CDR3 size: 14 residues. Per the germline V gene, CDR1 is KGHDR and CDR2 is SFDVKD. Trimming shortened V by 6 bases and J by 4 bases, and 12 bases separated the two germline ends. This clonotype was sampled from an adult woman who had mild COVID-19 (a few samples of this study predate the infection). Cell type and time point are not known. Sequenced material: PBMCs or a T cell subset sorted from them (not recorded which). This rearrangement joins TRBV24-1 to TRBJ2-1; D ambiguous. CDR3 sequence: CATSPRVPYNEQFF. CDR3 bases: TGTGCCACCAGTCCAAGGGTTCCTTACAATGAGCAGTTCTTC.